This TCR beta chain emerged from a study of Graves' ophthalmopathy and Graves' hyperthyroidism. Scientists amplified the TCR beta CDR3 regions from RNA transcripts. An opening RT-PCR round employed HTBI primers and preceded a second-round multiplex PCR. TCRdb passed the multiplex PCR reads through MiXCR, listing each CDR3 protein once. The table includes roughly 1.1 million distinct CDR3 sequences, less than 45% detected once. There are many counts of this clonotype. CDR3 length: 14 residues. V was shortened by 4 bases and J by 5 bases, with 14 bases between the two germline ends. The germline V gene has CDR1 SGHTA and CDR2 FQGTGA. Other autoimmune diseases, uncontrolled infections, pregnancy and lactation each led to patient exclusion.

The material sequenced was peripheral blood or thyroid tissue (not recorded which). The receptor was isolated from an adult man with Graves' hyperthyroidism. The chain combines TRBV7-3 with TRBJ2-5, with a weak D call TRBD2 (6 bases). The DNA for the CDR3 is TGTGCCAGCAGCTCCACCGGGAGTGTGGAGACCCAGTACTTC. It yields the protein CASSSTGSVETQYF.